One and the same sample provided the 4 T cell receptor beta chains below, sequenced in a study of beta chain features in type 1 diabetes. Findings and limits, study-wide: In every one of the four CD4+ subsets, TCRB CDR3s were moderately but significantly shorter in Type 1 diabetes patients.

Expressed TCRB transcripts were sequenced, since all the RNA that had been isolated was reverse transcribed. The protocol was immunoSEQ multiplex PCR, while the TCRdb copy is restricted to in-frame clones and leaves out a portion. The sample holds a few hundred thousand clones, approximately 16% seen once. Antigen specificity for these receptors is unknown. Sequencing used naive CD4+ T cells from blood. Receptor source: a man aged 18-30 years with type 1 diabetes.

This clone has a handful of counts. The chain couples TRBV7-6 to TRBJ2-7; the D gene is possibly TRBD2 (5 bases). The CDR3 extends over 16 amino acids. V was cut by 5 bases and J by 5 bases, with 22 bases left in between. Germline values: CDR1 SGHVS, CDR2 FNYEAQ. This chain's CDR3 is CASSPEDKAELHEQYF. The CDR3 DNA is TGTGCCAGCAGCCCCGAGGATAAAGCGGAGTTGCACGAGCAGTACTTC.

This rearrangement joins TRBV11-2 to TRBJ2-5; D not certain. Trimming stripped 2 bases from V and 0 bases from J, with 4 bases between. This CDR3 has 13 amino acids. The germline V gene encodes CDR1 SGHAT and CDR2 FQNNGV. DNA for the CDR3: TGTGCCAGCAGCTTATCGTACCAAGAGACCCAGTACTTC. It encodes CASSLSYQETQYF.

CDR3: CASRQRQGGTYGYTF. CDR3 coding DNA: TGTGCCAGCAGGCAGAGACAGGGTGGTACCTATGGCTACACCTTC. This chain joins TRBV2 and TRBJ1-2; 7 bases are a match to TRBD1. The V and J ends lost 6 bases and 4 bases, in that order; junction bases with no gene match: 11. The CDR3 totals 15 residues. The germline V gene encodes CDR1 SNHLY and CDR2 FYNNEI.

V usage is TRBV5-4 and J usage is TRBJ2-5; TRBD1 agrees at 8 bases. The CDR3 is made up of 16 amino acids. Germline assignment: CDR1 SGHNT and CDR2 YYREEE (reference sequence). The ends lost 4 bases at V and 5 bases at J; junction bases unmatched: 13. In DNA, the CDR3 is TGTGCCAGCAGCCCGGCCGGGGCAGGGGGCAGGGAGACCCAGTACTTC. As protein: CASSPAGAGGRETQYF.